These 18 T cell receptor beta chains came from one sample sequenced in a study of monozygotic twins with inflammatory bowel disease. TCRdb reprocessed the 5' RACE reads, with one entry per CDR3 protein and no DNA. The table lists 150,000 or so distinct CDR3 sequences. Input material: blood. The receptors come from a human donor with ulcerative colitis or Crohn's disease, or a healthy co-twin of an affected twin (not recorded which).

The V call is TRBV5-1, the J call TRBJ2-7. Germline assignment: CDR1 SGHRS and CDR2 YFSETQ. The CDR3 runs to 13 residues. The CDR3: CASSLEQPTLQYF.

The rearrangement joins TRBV14 to TRBJ2-5. CDR1 and CDR2 from the germline V gene are SGHDN and FVKESK. CDR3 size: 12 residues. The CDR3 is CASSRYQETQYF.

This sequence joins TRBV20-1 and TRBJ2-2; TCRdb picks TRBD1, but there is no DNA to check that call. The CDR3 extends over 12 amino acids. Per germline, CDR1 DFQATT and CDR2 SNEGSKA (reference sequence). The CDR3 reads CSAREGAGELFF.

This chain joins TRBV5-1 and TRBJ2-5; the D call of TRBD2 rests on TCRdb alone, since no DNA is present to check it. This CDR3 has 17 residues. CDR1 and CDR2 from the germline V gene are SGHRS and YFSETQ. The CDR3: CASSLWRGLAGEETQYF.

The chain is built from TRBV10-2 and TRBJ2-1; the D call from TCRdb, TRBD1, cannot be confirmed without DNA. Per germline, CDR1 WSHSY and CDR2 SAAADI. CDR3 length: 15 residues. The chain's CDR3 is CASAPGQGVYNEQFF.

J is TRBJ1-6 and V is TRBV7-8. The CDR3 is made up of 15 amino acids. In germline, CDR1 is SGHVS, CDR2 FQNEAQ. CDR3 region: CASSLFPSLNSPLHF.

The chain combines TRBV6-1 with TRBJ2-2; TCRdb's D call, TRBD1, is unchecked because there is no DNA. CDR1 is MNHNS and CDR2 is SASEGT in the germline V gene. This CDR3 spans 14 amino acids. CDR3 loop: CASSAQGAVGELFF.

V usage is TRBV7-8 and J usage is TRBJ2-3; TCRdb proposes TRBD1, but this gene call is untestable without DNA. CDR1 is SGHVS, CDR2 FQNEAQ, per germline. The CDR3 length is 17 residues. CDR3 region: CASSRDLGLPLRGTQYF.

The chain links TRBV28 to TRBJ1-6. There are 14 residues in the CDR3. CDR1 and CDR2 (germline): MDHEN, SYDVKM. The CDR3 reads CASRSGRWNSPLHF.

This chain joins TRBV20-1 and TRBJ2-2; the D gene TCRdb calls, TRBD2, cannot be checked with no DNA. From germline, CDR1 is DFQATT and CDR2 SNEGSKA (reference sequence). The CDR3 runs to 13 residues. The CDR3 loop is CSAPDYNTGELFF.

This rearrangement joins TRBV4-3 to TRBJ2-3. This CDR3 contains 13 residues. CDR1 is LGHNA and CDR2 is YSLEER in the germline V gene. The CDR3 sequence: CASSQPGTDTQYF.

The chain couples TRBV27 to TRBJ2-4; TCRdb's D call, TRBD2, is unchecked because there is no DNA. The CDR3 spans 17 residues. CDR1 is MNHEY and CDR2 is SMNVEV in the germline V gene (reference sequence). The CDR3 loop reads CASSLGGLAIAKNIQYF.

The V and J genes are TRBV12-3 or TRBV12-4 and TRBJ1-1; the D call of TRBD1 rests on TCRdb alone, since no DNA is present to check it. The CDR3 sequence is 13 residues long. The CDR3 is CASCPGQGTEAFF.

V gene TRBV10-3 combines with J gene TRBJ2-1; TCRdb's D call of TRBD1 is untestable without DNA. CDR1 and CDR2 (germline): ENHRY, SYGVKD. This CDR3 is 13 amino acids long. The CDR3 is CAISGTGNNEQFF.

The gene calls are TRBV12-3 or TRBV12-4 and TRBJ2-5; with no DNA, the TCRdb D assignment of TRBD2 cannot be verified. There are 15 residues in the CDR3. The CDR3 region is CASSRRTSGGETQYF.

The rearrangement joins TRBV4-2 to TRBJ2-1. This CDR3 is built from 18 residues. Germline CDR1 LGHNA, CDR2 YNFKEQ. Here the CDR3 reads CASSIHSWTGSSYNEQFF.

The chain carries TRBV29-1 and TRBJ2-1; without DNA, the TCRdb call of TRBD1 cannot be checked. This CDR3 spans 14 amino acids. Germline CDR1 is SQVTM and CDR2 is ANQGSEA. The CDR3 loop is CSVAPAGMGNEQFF.

This CDR3 is CSVELGVGTEAFF. The chain links TRBV29-1 to TRBJ1-1; TCRdb selects TRBD1, and the lack of DNA leaves this call unchecked. Germline V lookup: CDR1 SQVTM, CDR2 ANQGSEA. The CDR3 has 13 amino acids.